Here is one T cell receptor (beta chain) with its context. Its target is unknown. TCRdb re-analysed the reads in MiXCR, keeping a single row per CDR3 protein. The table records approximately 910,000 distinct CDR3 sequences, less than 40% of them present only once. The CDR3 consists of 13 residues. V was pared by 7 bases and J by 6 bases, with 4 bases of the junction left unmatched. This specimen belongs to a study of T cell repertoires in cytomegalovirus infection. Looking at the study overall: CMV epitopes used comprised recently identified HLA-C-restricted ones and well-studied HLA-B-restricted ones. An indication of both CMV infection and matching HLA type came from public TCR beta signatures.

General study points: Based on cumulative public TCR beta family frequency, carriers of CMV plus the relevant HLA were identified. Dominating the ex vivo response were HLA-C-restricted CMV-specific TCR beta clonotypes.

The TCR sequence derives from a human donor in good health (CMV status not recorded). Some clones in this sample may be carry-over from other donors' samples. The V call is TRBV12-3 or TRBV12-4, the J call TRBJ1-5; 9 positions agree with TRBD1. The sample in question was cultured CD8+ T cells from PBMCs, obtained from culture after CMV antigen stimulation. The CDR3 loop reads CASKTGGVQPQHF. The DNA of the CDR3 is TGTGCCAGCAAAACAGGGGGCGTTCAGCCCCAGCATTTT.